Relative to its sample, the clone carrying this T cell receptor beta chain is medium-sized. These data are taken from a study of blood T cell repertoires in COVID-19. Whole-study context: The United States, Italy and Spain supplied acute and convalescent COVID-19 samples. T cells, B-cell-depleted T cells, or PBMCs supplied cDNA or gDNA.

Study processing details: Amplification of reference gene primers was used by the study to estimate nucleated cell counts. The method was immunoSEQ multiplex PCR; TCRdb's version includes in-frame clones alone and lacks a portion of them. V and J calls and clone size follow that table, whereas D and trimming were derived from the DNA. Of around 60,000 clones in the sample, approximately 89% were seen once. The CDR3 extends over 15 amino acids. Germline V gene lookup returns CDR1 MNHEY and CDR2 SVGAGI. The trim removed 4 bases at V and 6 bases at J, leaving 5 bases unmatched. The sequenced sample was peripheral blood. The receptor was isolated from a woman in her fifties or sixties with active COVID-19. V is TRBV6-5 and J is TRBJ1-4, with TRBD1 matching over 10 bases. The CDR3 region has the DNA TGTGCCAGCAGTTCACCGGGACAGGGGTATGAAAAACTGTTTTTT. This encodes CASSSPGQGYEKLFF.